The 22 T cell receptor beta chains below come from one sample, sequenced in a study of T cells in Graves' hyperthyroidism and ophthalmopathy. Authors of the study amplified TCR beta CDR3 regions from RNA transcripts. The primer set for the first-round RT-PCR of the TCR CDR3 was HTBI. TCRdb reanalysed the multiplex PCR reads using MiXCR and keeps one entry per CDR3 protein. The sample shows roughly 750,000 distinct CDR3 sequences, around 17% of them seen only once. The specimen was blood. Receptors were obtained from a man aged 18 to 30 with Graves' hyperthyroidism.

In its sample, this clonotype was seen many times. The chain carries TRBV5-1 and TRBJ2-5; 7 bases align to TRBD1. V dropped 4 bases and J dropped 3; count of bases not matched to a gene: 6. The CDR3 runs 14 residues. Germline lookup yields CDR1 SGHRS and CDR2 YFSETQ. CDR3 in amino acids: CASSQGQPEETQYF. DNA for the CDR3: TGCGCCAGCAGCCAGGGACAGCCCGAAGAGACCCAGTACTTC.

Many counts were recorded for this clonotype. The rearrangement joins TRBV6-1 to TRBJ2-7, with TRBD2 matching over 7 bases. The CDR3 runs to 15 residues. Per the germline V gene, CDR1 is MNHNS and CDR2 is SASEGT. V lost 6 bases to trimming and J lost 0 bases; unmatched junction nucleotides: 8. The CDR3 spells CASSPTASGSYEQYF. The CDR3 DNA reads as TGTGCCAGCAGCCCGACCGCTAGCGGCTCCTACGAGCAGTACTTC.

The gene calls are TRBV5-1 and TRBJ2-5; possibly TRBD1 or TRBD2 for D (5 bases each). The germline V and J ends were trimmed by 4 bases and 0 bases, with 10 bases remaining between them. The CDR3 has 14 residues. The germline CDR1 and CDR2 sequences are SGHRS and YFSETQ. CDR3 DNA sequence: TGCGCCAGCAGCCTGGGGACGGACCAAGAGACCCAGTACTTC. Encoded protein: CASSLGTDQETQYF.

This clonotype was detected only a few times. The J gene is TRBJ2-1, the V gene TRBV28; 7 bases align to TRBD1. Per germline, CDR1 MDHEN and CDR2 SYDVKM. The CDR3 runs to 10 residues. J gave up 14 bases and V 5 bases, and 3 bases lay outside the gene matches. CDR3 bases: TGTGCCAGCAGTGGGACAGTGAAGTTCTTC. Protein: CASSGTVKFF.

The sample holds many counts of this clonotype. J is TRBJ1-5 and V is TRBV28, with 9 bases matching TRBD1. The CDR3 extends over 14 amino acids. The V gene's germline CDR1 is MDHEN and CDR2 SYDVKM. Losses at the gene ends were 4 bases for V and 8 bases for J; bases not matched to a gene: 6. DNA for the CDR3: TGTGCCAGCAGTTCACCACAGGGGGCAGAGCCCCAGCATTTT. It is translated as CASSSPQGAEPQHF.

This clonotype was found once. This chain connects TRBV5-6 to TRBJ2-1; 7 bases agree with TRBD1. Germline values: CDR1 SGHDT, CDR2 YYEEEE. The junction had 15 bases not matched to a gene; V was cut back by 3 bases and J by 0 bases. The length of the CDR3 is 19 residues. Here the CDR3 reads CASSSTGQPKSSSYNEQFF. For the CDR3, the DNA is TGTGCCAGCAGCTCGACGGGACAGCCTAAATCGAGCTCCTACAATGAGCAGTTCTTC.

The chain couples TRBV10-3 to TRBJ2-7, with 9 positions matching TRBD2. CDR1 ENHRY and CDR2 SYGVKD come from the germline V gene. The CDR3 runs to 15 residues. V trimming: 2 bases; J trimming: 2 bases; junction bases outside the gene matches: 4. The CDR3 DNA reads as TGTGCCATCAGTGAGCGGGGACTAGCTCCCTACGAGCAGTACTTC. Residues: CAISERGLAPYEQYF.

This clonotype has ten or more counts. The CDR3 coding sequence is TGTGCCAGCAGTTTGCGGACCCAAGAGACCCAGTACTTC. Residues: CASSLRTQETQYF. This chain connects TRBV28 to TRBJ2-5; the D is unclear. The V and J ends lost 3 bases and 1 base respectively, with 6 bases between them. The germline V gene has CDR1 MDHEN and CDR2 SYDVKM. The CDR3 contains 13 residues.

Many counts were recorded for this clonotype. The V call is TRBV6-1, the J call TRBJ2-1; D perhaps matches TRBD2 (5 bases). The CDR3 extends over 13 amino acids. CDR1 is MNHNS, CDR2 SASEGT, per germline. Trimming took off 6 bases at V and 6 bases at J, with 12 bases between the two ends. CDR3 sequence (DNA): TGTGCCAGCAGCAACGGGGTTGGCAATGAGCAGTTCTTC. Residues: CASSNGVGNEQFF.

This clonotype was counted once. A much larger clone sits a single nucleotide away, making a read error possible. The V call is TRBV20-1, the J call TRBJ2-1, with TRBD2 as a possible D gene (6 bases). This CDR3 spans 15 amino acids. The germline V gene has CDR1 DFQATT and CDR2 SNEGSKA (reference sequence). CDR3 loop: CSARGTALSLNEQLF. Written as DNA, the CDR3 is TGCAGTGCTCGCGGGACGGCTCTTTCCCTCAATGAGCAGCTCTTC.

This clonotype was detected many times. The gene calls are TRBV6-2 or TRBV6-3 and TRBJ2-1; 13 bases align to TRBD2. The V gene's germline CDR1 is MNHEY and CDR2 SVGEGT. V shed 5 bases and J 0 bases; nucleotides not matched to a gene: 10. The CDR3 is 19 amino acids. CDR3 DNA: TGTGCCAGCAGTCCCGGACTAGCGGGAGAGCTGAGCTCCTACAATGAGCAGTTCTTC. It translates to CASSPGLAGELSSYNEQFF.

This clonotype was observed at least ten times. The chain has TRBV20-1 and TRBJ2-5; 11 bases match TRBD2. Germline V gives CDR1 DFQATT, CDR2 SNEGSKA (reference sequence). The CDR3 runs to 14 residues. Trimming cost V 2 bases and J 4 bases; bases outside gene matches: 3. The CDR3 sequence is CSARKLAGVETQYF. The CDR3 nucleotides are TGCAGTGCTAGAAAACTAGCGGGAGTAGAGACCCAGTACTTC.

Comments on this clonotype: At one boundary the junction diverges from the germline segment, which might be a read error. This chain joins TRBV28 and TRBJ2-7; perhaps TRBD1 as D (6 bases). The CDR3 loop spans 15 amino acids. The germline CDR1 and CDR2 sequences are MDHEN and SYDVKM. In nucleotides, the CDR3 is TGTGCCAACAGTTTGACAGGTCCCAAGGGCTACGAGCAGTACTTC. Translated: CANSLTGPKGYEQYF.

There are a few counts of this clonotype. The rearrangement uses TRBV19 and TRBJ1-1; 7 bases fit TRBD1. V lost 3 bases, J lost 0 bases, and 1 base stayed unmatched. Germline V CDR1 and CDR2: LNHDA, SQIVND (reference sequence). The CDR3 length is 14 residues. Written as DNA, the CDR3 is TGTGCCAGTAGTATGACAGGGATGAACACTGAAGCTTTCTTT. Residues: CASSMTGMNTEAFF.

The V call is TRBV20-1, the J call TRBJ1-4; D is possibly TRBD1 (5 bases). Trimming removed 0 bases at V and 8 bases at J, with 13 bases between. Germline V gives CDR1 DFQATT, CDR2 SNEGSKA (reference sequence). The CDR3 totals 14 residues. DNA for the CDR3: TGCAGTGCTAGAGATCGGGCAGGGAGGGAAAAACTGTTTTTT. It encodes CSARDRAGREKLFF.

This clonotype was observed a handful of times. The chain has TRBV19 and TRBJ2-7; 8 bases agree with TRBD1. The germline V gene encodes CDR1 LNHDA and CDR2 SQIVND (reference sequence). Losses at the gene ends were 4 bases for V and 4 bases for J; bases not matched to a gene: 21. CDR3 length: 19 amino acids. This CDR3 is CASSTSYFGQGRGSYEQYF. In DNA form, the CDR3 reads TGTGCCAGTAGTACCTCATATTTTGGACAGGGTCGGGGGAGTTACGAGCAGTACTTC. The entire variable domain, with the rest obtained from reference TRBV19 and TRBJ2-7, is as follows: DGGITQSPKYLFRKEGQNVTLSCEQNLNHDAMYWYRQDPGQGLRLIYYSQIVNDFQKGDIAEGYSVSREKKESFPLTVTSAQKNPTAFYLCASSTSYFGQGRGSYEQYFGPGTRLTVT.

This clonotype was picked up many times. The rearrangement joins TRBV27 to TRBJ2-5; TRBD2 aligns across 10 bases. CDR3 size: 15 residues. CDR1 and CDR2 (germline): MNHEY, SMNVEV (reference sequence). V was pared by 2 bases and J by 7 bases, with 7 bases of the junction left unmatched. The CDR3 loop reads CASSLSLAGAGTQYF. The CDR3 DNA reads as TGTGCCAGCAGTTTAAGTCTAGCGGGAGCGGGGACCCAGTACTTC.

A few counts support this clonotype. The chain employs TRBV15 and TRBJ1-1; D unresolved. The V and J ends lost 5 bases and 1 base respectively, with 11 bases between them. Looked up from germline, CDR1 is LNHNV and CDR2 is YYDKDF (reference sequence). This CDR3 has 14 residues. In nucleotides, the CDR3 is TGTGCCACCAGCGGTCTACAGTCGAACACTGAAGCTTTCTTT. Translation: CATSGLQSNTEAFF.

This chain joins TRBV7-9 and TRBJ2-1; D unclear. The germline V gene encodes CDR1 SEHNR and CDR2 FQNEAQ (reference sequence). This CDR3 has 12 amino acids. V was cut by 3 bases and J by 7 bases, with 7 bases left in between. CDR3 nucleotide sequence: TGTGCCAGCAGCTTTGTTGGGAATGAGCAGTTCTTC. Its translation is CASSFVGNEQFF.

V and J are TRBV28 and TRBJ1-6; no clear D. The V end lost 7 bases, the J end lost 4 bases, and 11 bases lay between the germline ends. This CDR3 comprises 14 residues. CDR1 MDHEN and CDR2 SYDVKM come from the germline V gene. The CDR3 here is CASKLQRYNSPLHF. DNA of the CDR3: TGTGCCAGCAAACTACAGCGTTATAATTCACCCCTCCACTTT.

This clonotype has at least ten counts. The CDR3 nucleotides read TGTGCCAGCAGTTTGGGCGGGAGGCTGTACAATGAGCAGTTCTTC. Amino acids: CASSLGGRLYNEQFF. The chain carries TRBV28 and TRBJ2-1; 8 bases map to TRBD2. Unmatched junction bases numbered 5, after V lost 3 bases and J lost 4 bases. CDR1 is MDHEN, CDR2 SYDVKM, per germline. The CDR3 totals 15 residues.

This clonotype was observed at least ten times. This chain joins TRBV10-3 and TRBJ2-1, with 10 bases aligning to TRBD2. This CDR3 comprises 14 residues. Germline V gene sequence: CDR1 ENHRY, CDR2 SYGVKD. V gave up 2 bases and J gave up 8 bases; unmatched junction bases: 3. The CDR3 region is CAISEASGSYEQFF. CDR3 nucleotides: TGTGCCATCAGTGAGGCTAGCGGGAGCTATGAGCAGTTCTTC.